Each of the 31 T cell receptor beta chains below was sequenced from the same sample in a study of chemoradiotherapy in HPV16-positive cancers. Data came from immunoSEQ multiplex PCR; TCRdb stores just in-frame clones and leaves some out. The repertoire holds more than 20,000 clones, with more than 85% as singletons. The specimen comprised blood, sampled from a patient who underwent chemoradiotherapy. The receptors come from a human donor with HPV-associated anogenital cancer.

For the CDR3, the DNA is TGTGCCAGCACTTCAGGATCAACCTATGGCTACACCTTC. It is translated as CASTSGSTYGYTF. The chain combines TRBV6-1 with TRBJ1-2; D gene unclear. Germline CDR1 MNHNS, CDR2 SASEGT. V was cut by 7 bases and J by 4 bases, with 13 bases left in between. This CDR3 has 13 amino acids.

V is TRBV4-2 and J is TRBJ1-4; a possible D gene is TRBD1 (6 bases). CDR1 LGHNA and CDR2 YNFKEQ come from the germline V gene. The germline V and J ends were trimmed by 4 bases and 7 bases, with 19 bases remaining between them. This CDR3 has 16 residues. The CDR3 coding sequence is TGTGCCAGCAGCCCCGCAGGGACAAGAAGTGGTGAAAAACTGTTTTTT. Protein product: CASSPAGTRSGEKLFF.

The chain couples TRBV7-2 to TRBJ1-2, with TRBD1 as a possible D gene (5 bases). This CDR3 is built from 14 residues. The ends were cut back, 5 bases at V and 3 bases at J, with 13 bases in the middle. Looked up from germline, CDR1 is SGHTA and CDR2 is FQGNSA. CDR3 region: CASSTRVGDYGYTF. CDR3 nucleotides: TGTGCCAGCAGCACCAGGGTAGGGGACTATGGCTACACCTTC.

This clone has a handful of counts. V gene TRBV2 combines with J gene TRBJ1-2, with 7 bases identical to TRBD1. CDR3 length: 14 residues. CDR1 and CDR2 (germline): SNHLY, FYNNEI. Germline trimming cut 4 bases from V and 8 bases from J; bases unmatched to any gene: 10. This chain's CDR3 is CASSVGGAGIGYTF. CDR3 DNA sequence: TGTGCCAGCAGTGTAGGGGGCGCGGGAATCGGCTACACCTTC.

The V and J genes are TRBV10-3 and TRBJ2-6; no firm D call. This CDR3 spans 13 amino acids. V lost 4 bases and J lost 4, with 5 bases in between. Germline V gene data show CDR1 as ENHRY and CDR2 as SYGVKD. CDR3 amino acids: CAISVEGANVLTF. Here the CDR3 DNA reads TGTGCCATCAGTGTGGAGGGGGCCAACGTCCTGACTTTC.

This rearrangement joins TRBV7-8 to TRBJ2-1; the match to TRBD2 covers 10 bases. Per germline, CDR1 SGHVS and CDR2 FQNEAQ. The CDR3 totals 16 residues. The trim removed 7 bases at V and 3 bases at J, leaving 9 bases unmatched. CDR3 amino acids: CASTLIAGGNYNEQFF. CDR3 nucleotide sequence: TGTGCCAGCACCCTTATAGCGGGAGGAAACTACAATGAGCAGTTCTTC.

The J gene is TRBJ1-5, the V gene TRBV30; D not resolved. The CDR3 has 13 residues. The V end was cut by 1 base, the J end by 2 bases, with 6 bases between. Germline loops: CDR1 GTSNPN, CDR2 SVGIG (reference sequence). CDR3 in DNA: TGTGCCTGGAGTGGCCCGGGCAATCAGCCCCAGCATTTT. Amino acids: CAWSGPGNQPQHF.

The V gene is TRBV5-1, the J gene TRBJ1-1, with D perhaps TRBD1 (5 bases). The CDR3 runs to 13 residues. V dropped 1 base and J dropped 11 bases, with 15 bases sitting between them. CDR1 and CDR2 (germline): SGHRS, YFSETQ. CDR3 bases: TGCGCCAGCAGCTTGACGGGGGAGGCAGGGGCTTTCTTT. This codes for CASSLTGEAGAFF. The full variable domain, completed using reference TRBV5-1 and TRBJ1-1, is KAGVTQTPRYLIKTRGQQVTLSCSPISGHRSVSWYQQTPGQGLQFLFEYFSETQRNKGNFPGRFSGRQFSNSRSEMNVSTLELGDSALYLCASSLTGEAGAFFGQGTRLTVV.

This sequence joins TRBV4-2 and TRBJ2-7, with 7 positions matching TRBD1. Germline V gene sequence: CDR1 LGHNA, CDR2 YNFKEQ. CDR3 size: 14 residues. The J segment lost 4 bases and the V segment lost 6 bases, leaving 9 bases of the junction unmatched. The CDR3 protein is CASSSETGWYEQYF. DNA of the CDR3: TGTGCCAGCAGTTCGGAGACAGGGTGGTACGAGCAGTACTTC.

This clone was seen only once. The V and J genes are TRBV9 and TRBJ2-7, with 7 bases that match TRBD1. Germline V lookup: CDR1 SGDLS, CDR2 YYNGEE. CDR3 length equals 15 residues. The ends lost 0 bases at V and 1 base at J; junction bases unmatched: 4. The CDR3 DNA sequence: TGTGCCAGCAGCGTAGGGAACAGGGGATCCTACGAGCAGTACTTC. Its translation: CASSVGNRGSYEQYF.

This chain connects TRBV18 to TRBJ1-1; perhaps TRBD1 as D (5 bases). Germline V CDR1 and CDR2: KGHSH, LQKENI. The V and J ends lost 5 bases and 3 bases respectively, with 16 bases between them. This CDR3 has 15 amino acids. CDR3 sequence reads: CASSYTVRADTEAFF. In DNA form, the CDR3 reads TGTGCCAGCTCATATACCGTCAGGGCGGACACTGAAGCTTTCTTT.

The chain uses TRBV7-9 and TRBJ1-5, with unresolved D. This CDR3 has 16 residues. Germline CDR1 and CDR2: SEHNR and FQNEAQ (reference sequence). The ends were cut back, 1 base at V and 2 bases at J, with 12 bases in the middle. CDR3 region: CASSLDTLGGNQPQHF. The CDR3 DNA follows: TGTGCCAGCAGCTTAGACACCCTCGGGGGCAATCAGCCCCAGCATTTT.

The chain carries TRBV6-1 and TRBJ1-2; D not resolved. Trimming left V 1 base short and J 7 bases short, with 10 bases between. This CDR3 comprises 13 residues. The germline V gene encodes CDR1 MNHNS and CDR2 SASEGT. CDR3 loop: CASSEEMGAGYTF. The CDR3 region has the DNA TGTGCCAGCAGTGAAGAGATGGGCGCTGGCTACACCTTC.

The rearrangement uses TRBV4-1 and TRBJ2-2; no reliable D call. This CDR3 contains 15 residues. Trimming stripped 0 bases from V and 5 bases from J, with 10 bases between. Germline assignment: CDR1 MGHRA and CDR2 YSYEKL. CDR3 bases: TGCGCCAGCAGCCAAGATCAGGTCCGGACCGGGGAGCTGTTTTTT. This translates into CASSQDQVRTGELFF.

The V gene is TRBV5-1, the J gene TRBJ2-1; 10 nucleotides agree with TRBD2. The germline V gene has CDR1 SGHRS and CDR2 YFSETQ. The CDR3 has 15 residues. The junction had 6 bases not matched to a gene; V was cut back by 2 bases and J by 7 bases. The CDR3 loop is CASSFTLAGRNEQFF. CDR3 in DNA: TGCGCCAGCAGCTTCACACTAGCGGGACGGAATGAGCAGTTCTTC.

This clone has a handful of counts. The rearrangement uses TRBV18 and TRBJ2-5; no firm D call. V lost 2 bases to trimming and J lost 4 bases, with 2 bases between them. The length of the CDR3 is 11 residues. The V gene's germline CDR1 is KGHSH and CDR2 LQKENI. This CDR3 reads CASSPRETQYF. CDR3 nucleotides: TGTGCCAGCTCACCAAGAGAGACCCAGTACTTC.

CDR3 DNA: TGTGCCAGCAGGATGACAGGGTCATCCTACGAGCAGTACTTC. Its translation: CASRMTGSSYEQYF. The chain is built from TRBV25-1 and TRBJ2-7; 7 positions agree with TRBD1. With 6 bases clipped from V and 1 base from J, the junction kept 6 bases outside the gene matches. This CDR3 is 14 amino acids long. The germline CDR1 and CDR2 sequences are MGHDK and SYGVNS.

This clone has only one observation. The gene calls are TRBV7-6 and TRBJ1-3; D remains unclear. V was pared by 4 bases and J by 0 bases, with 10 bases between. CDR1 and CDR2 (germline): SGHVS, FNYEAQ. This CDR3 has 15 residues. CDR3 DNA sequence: TGTGCCAGCAGCTCCCAGAAGTACTCTGGAAACACCATATATTTT. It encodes CASSSQKYSGNTIYF. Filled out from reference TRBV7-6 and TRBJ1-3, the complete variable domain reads GAGVSQSPRYKVTKRGQDVALRCDPISGHVSLYWYRQALGQGPEFLTYFNYEAQQDKSGLPNDRFSAERPEGSISTLTIQRTEQRDSAMYRCASSSQKYSGNTIYFGEGSWLTVV.

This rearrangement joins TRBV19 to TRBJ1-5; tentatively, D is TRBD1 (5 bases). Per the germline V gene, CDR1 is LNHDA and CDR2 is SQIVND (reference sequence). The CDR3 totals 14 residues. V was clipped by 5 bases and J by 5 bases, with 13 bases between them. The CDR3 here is CASSHQGHDQPQHF. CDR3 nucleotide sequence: TGTGCCAGTAGTCACCAGGGTCACGATCAGCCCCAGCATTTT.

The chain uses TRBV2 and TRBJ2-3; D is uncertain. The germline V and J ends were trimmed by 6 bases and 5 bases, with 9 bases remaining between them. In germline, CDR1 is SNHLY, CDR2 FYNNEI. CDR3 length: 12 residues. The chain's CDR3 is CASRKDLDTQYF. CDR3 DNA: TGTGCCAGCAGGAAGGATCTAGATACGCAGTATTTT. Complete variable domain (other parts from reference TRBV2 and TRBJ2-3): EPEVTQTPSHQVTQMGQEVILRCVPISNHLYFYWYRQILGQKVEFLVSFYNNEISEKSEIFDDQFSVERPDGSNFTLKIRSTKLEDSAMYFCASRKDLDTQYFGPGTRLTVL.

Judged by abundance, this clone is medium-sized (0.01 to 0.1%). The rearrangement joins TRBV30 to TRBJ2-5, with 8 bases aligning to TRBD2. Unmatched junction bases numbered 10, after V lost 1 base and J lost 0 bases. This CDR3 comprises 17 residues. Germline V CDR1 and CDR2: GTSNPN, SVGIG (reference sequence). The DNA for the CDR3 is TGTGCCTGGAGTGGATCCTCCGGGGGGGGGTACCAAGAGACCCAGTACTTC. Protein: CAWSGSSGGGYQETQYF.

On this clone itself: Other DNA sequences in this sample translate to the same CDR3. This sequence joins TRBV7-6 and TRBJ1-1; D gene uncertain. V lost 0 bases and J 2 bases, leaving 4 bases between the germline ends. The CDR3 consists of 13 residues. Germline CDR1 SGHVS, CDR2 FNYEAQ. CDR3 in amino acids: CASSLAGNTEAFF. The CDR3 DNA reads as TGTGCCAGCAGCTTAGCAGGTAACACTGAAGCTTTCTTT.

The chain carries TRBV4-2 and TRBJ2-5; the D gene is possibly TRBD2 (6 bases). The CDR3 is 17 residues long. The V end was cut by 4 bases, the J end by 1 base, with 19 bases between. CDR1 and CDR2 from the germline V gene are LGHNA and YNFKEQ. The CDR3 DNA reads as TGTGCCAGCAGCCTGAGCTCCGGGACTTTAGGCCAAGAGACCCAGTACTTC. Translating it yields CASSLSSGTLGQETQYF.

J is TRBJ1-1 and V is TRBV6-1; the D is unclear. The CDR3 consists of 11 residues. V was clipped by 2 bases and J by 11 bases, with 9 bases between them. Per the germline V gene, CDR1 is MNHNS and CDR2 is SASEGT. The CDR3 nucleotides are TGTGCCAGCAGTGAAACCCTAGGGGCTTTCTTT. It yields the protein CASSETLGAFF.

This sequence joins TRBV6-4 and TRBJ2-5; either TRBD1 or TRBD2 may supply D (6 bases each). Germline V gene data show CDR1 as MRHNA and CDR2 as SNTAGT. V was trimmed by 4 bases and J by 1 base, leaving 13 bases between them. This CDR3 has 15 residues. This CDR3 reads CASSAIPGAQETQYF. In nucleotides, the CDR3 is TGTGCCAGCAGTGCAATTCCGGGGGCCCAAGAGACCCAGTACTTC.

CDR3 amino acids: CASSLDVRGRISPLHF. CDR3 DNA sequence: TGTGCCAGCAGCTTAGATGTCCGGGGGCGCATATCACCCCTCCACTTT. The V call is TRBV7-9, the J call TRBJ1-6; TRBD1 is a possible D gene (6 bases). CDR3 length: 16 residues. Per germline, CDR1 SEHNR and CDR2 FQNEAQ (reference sequence). V dropped 1 base and J dropped 10 bases, with 17 bases sitting between them.

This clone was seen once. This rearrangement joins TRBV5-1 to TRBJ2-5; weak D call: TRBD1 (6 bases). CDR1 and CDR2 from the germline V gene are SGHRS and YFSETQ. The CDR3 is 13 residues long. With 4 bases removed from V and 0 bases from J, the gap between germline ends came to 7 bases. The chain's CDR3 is CASSRTDQETQYF. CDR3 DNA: TGCGCCAGCAGCCGGACAGACCAAGAGACCCAGTACTTC.

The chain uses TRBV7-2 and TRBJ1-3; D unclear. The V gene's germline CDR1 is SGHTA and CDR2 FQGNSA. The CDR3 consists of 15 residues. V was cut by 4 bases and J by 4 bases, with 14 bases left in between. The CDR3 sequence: CASSYWSGEGNTIYF. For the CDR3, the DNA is TGTGCCAGCAGCTACTGGTCCGGTGAGGGAAACACCATATATTTT.

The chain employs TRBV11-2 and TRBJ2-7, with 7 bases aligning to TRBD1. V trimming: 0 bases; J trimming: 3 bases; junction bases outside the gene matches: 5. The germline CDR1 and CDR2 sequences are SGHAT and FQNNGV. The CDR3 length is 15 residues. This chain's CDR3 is CASSLERGPSYEQYF. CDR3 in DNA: TGTGCCAGCAGCTTAGAAAGGGGGCCTAGCTACGAGCAGTACTTC.

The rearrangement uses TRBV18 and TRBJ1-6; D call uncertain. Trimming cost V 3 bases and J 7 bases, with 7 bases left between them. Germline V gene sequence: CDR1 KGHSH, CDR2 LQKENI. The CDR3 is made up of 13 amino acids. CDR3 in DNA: TGTGCCAGCTCACCCGGATGGAATTCACCCCTCCACTTT. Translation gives CASSPGWNSPLHF.

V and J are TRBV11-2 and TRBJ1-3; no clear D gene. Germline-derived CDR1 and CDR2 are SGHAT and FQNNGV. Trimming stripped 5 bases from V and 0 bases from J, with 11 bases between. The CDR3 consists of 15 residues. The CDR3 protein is CASSRPATSGNTIYF. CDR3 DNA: TGTGCCAGCAGCCGCCCGGCCACCTCTGGAAACACCATATATTTT.